These T cell receptor beta chains were read from a single sample in a study of CD8+ T cells in alopecia areata. Sequenced by immunoSEQ multiplex PCR; TCRdb stores in-frame clones only, minus some. The sample lists around 190,000 clones; roughly three fifths were seen once. Sequenced material: CD4+ T cells sorted from blood, taken around week 49, from a patient treated with tofacitinib. All receptors come from a human donor with alopecia areata. CDR3s include the opening cysteine and the closing phenylalanine or tryptophan. D genes are given only for firm matches. Clone size is given for some rows only: seen once, a few or many times, or a class if the clone is expanded.

D | J | V | size | DNA | CDR3
TRBD1 | TRBJ1-4 | TRBV2 | . | TGTGCCAGCAGTGTGGGACAGGGGTACGAAAAACTGTTTTTT | CASSVGQGYEKLFF
. | TRBJ2-3 | TRBV2 | . | TGTGCCAGCAGCCAGCTGAGTACCGGCACAGATACGCAGTATTTT | CASSQLSTGTDTQYF
. | TRBJ2-7 | TRBV6-1 | . | TGTGCCAGCAGACCTCCCGGACAAGCCTACGAGCAGTACTTC | CASRPPGQAYEQYF
. | TRBJ1-1 | TRBV29-1 | few | TGCAGCGTCGGTTTGACAGAGAACACTGAAGCTTTCTTT | CSVGLTENTEAFF
TRBD1 | TRBJ2-2 | TRBV15 | . | TGTGCCACCAGCAGAGATCGGGACAGGGACGGCGGGGAGCTGTTTTTT | CATSRDRDRDGGELFF
. | TRBJ1-2 | TRBV29-1 | . | TGCAGCGTTGAAGCCTCCGGGAAACCCCTCTATGGCTACACCTTC | CSVEASGKPLYGYTF
. | TRBJ1-1 | TRBV25-1 | . | TGTGCCAGCAGTGAATCGGTAGGGAACACTGAAGCTTTCTTT | CASSESVGNTEAFF
TRBD2 | TRBJ2-3 | TRBV5-6 | . | TGTGCCAGCAGCCGGACTAGCGGGGGGCAGAGCACAGATACGCAGTATTTT | CASSRTSGGQSTDTQYF
. | TRBJ2-1 | TRBV29-1 | . | TGCAGCGTTGTCCAGCCCCGCTCCTACAATGAGCAGTTCTTC | CSVVQPRSYNEQFF
. | TRBJ2-3 | TRBV5-1 | few | TGCGCCAGCAGCGTTGGGGCGAATTCGGATACGCAGTATTTT | CASSVGANSDTQYF
. | TRBJ2-1 | TRBV30 | few | TGTGCCTGTATATCGTACAATGAGCAGTTCTTC | CACISYNEQFF
TRBD1 | TRBJ2-4 | TRBV29-1 | . | TGCAGCGTTGTTGACAGGGTAGCCAAAAACATTCAGTACTTC | CSVVDRVAKNIQYF
TRBD1 | TRBJ2-5 | TRBV5-1 | . | TGCGCCAGCAGCTATTCGGACAGGGGCCAAGAGACCCAGTACTTC | CASSYSDRGQETQYF
TRBD1 | TRBJ1-1 | TRBV30 | . | TGTGCCTGGACCGGGACAGGGGGCGAAGGTGAAGCTTTCTTT | CAWTGTGGEGEAFF
TRBD2 | TRBJ2-5 | TRBV7-3 | few | TGTGCCAGCAGCATGAGCGGGGGGAGCCAAGAGACCCAGTACTTC | CASSMSGGSQETQYF
TRBD2 | TRBJ2-7 | TRBV7-2 | . | TGTGCCGGCAGCTTAGATCCAGCGGGAACTACCTACGAGCAGTACTTC | CAGSLDPAGTTYEQYF
. | TRBJ1-2 | TRBV29-1 | . | TGCAGCGGAGATACAACCTATGGCTACACCTTC | CSGDTTYGYTF
. | TRBJ2-5 | TRBV5-1 | . | TGCGCCAGCAGCTCGGGGGGCGGCGAGACCCAGTACTTC | CASSSGGGETQYF
TRBD2 | TRBJ2-3 | TRBV30 | . | TGTGCCTGGACTAGAAGACGGCTAGCGGCGTCTAGCACAGATACGCAGTATTTT | CAWTRRRLAASSTDTQYF
TRBD1 | TRBJ2-1 | TRBV2 | . | TGTGCCAGCGAGGGGGCTAGGAATGAGCAGTTCTTC | CASEGARNEQFF